This T cell receptor beta chain derives from a study of blood T cell repertoires in COVID-19. About the research overall: Some COVID-19 samples were acute and others convalescent; all came from the United States, Italy and Spain. In each case, the material was cDNA or gDNA derived from T cells, B-cell-depleted T cells, or PBMCs.

Seattle patients were enrolled during active infection and followed longitudinally. Germline V gene data show CDR1 as MGHRA and CDR2 as YSYEKL. CDR3 length: 14 amino acids. V lost 4 bases and J lost 5, with 11 bases in between. Source study methods: Amplification with reference gene primers provided the estimates of nucleated cell counts. Measured with immunoSEQ multiplex PCR; TCRdb has only the in-frame clones, and not every one. D and trimming were read from the DNA, whereas the V and J calls and clone size are those reported in that table. In the table there are about 160,000 clones, about nine tenths of which are singletons.

The receptor's source is a man aged 30 to 45 with COVID-19, enrolled during active disease. Sequenced: peripheral blood. This sequence joins TRBV4-1 and TRBJ2-2; D possibly corresponds to TRBD1 (5 bases). The CDR3: CASSRLQETGELFF. CDR3 sequence (DNA): TGCGCCAGCAGCCGATTACAGGAGACCGGGGAGCTGTTTTTT.